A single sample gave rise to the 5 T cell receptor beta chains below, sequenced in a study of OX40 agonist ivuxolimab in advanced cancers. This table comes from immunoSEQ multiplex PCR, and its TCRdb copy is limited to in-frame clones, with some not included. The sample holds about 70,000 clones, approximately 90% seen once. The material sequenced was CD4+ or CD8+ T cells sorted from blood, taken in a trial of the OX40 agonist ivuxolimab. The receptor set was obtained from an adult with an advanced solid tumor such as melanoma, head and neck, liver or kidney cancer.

CDR3 sequence reads: CASSRYLAGGPHEQFF. The CDR3 DNA is TGTGCCAGCAGTCGATATCTAGCGGGGGGGCCTCATGAGCAGTTCTTC. The rearrangement links TRBV27 to TRBJ2-1; 12 bases line up with TRBD2. The CDR3 runs 16 residues. Germline CDR1 and CDR2: MNHEY and SMNVEV (reference sequence). V was clipped by 5 bases and J by 8 bases; unmatched bases: 10.

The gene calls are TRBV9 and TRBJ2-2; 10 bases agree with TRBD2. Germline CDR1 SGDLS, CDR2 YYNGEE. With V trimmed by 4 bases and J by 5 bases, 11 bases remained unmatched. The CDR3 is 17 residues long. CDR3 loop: CASSKQTSGLFTGELFF. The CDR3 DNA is TGTGCCAGCAGCAAACAGACTAGCGGGCTCTTTACCGGGGAGCTGTTTTTT.

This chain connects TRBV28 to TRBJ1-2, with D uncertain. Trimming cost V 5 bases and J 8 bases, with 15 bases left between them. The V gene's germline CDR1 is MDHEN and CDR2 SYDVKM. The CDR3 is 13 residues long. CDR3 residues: CASSRLGREGYTF. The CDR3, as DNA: TGTGCCAGCAGTCGACTTGGGAGGGAAGGCTACACCTTC.

In DNA form, the CDR3 reads TGTGCCATCACCTCCGGGGGCAGGGTCGGAAACACCATATATTTT. This gives the protein CAITSGGRVGNTIYF. The rearrangement joins TRBV10-3 to TRBJ1-3; a possible D gene is TRBD1 (6 bases). This CDR3 contains 15 residues. CDR1 ENHRY and CDR2 SYGVKD come from the germline V gene. The V and J ends lost 7 bases and 4 bases respectively, with 17 bases between them.

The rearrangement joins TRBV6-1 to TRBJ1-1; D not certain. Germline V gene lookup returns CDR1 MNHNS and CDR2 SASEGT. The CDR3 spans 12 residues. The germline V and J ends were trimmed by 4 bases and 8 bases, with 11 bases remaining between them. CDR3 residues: CASSASAEEAFF. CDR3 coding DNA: TGTGCCAGCAGTGCTTCAGCGGAGGAAGCTTTCTTT.